The 28 T cell receptor beta chains reported below all come from one sample, sequenced in a study of T cells in Graves' hyperthyroidism and ophthalmopathy. Researchers took RNA transcripts and amplified the TCR beta CDR3 regions from them. The HTBI primer set was used in a first-round RT-PCR of the TCR CDR3. TCRdb passed the multiplex PCR reads through MiXCR, listing each CDR3 protein once. The sample shows around 300,000 distinct CDR3 sequences, around 15% of them seen only once. The specimen sequenced was blood. Receptors were obtained from a woman aged 35 to 49 with Graves' ophthalmopathy.

This clonotype was counted a few times. The chain couples TRBV6-2 or TRBV6-3 to TRBJ1-5; possible D gene TRBD1, 6 bases. The V end lost 4 bases, the J end lost 3 bases, and 16 bases lay between the germline ends. CDR1 MNHEY and CDR2 SVGEGT come from the germline V gene. This CDR3 comprises 16 residues. CDR3 DNA: TGTGCCAGCAGTTTTCCACCTGGACAGTACAATCAGCCCCAGCATTTT. Protein product: CASSFPPGQYNQPQHF.

This clonotype was detected many times. This rearrangement joins TRBV6-6 to TRBJ2-5; the match to TRBD1 covers 7 bases. CDR1 and CDR2 (germline): MNHNY, SVGAGI (reference sequence). The CDR3 covers 16 residues. Germline trimming cut 0 bases from V and 5 bases from J; bases unmatched to any gene: 9. This CDR3 is CASSYSVTGMSETQYF. In nucleotides, the CDR3 is TGTGCCAGCAGTTACTCGGTGACAGGGATGTCGGAGACCCAGTACTTC.

The sample holds many counts of this clonotype. The V and J genes are TRBV3-1 and TRBJ2-7; a possible D gene is TRBD2 (5 bases). V lost 4 bases, J lost 2 bases, and 18 bases lay in between. This CDR3 spans 16 amino acids. Germline values: CDR1 LGHDT, CDR2 YNNKEL (reference sequence). The CDR3 here is CASSPTRGSATYEQYF. In DNA form, the CDR3 reads TGTGCCAGCAGCCCCACTCGGGGTTCGGCCACCTACGAGCAGTACTTC.

The chain links TRBV13 to TRBJ2-3; 7 bases are a match to TRBD1. Trimming took 5 bases from V and 4 from J; bases not matched to a gene: 6. The CDR3 has 14 amino acids. Germline-derived CDR1 and CDR2 are PRHDT and FYEKMQ (reference sequence). Here the CDR3 DNA reads TGTGCCAGCAGCACCCGACAGGGACCAGATACGCAGTATTTT. As protein: CASSTRQGPDTQYF.

CDR3: CASSVAPGVFSGANVLTF. The DNA of the CDR3 is TGTGCCAGCAGCGTAGCCCCCGGTGTTTTCTCTGGGGCCAACGTCCTGACTTTC. The V and J genes are TRBV9 and TRBJ2-6; D not resolved. The CDR3 covers 18 residues. Trimming pared 0 bases from V and 0 bases from J, leaving 13 bases between. From germline, CDR1 is SGDLS and CDR2 YYNGEE.

This clonotype has a count of ten or more. V gene TRBV15 combines with J gene TRBJ2-7, with D possibly being TRBD1 (6 bases). V lost 2 bases to trimming and J lost 1 base, with 9 bases between them. CDR1 LNHNV and CDR2 YYDKDF come from the germline V gene (reference sequence). The CDR3 contains 14 residues. The CDR3 nucleotides are TGTGCCACCAGCAGACAGGGGTCGTCCTACGAGCAGTACTTC. Translation: CATSRQGSSYEQYF.

V gene TRBV5-4 combines with J gene TRBJ1-5; D uncertain. The CDR3 has 13 residues. From germline, CDR1 is SGHNT and CDR2 YYREEE (reference sequence). V shed 0 bases and J shed 7 bases, with 8 bases lying between them. This chain's CDR3 is CASSLGLDQPQHF. Here the CDR3 DNA reads TGTGCCAGCAGCTTGGGTTTAGACCAGCCCCAGCATTTT.

This chain joins TRBV18 and TRBJ1-3; D is undetermined. Germline loops: CDR1 KGHSH, CDR2 LQKENI. Trimming pared 8 bases from V and 2 bases from J, leaving 13 bases between. This CDR3 has 14 amino acids. In DNA form, the CDR3 reads TGTGCCAGCGTACCTGAAAGGGCTGGAAACACCATATATTTT. This translates into CASVPERAGNTIYF.

This clonotype was seen at least ten times. The genes are TRBV19 and TRBJ1-1, with D hard to call. The CDR3 length is 11 residues. Germline V gene data show CDR1 as LNHDA and CDR2 as SQIVND (reference sequence). V lost 7 bases and J 3 bases, leaving 6 bases between the germline ends. The chain's CDR3 is CASTSYTEAFF. CDR3 DNA sequence: TGTGCCAGTACCAGCTACACTGAAGCTTTCTTT. Supplemented by reference TRBV19 and TRBJ1-1, the full variable domain reads DGGITQSPKYLFRKEGQNVTLSCEQNLNHDAMYWYRQDPGQGLRLIYYSQIVNDFQKGDIAEGYSVSREKKESFPLTVTSAQKNPTAFYLCASTSYTEAFFGQGTRLTVV.

This clonotype was seen at least ten times. The chain has TRBV28 and TRBJ2-3, with D possibly TRBD2 on 5 matching bases. CDR1 is MDHEN and CDR2 is SYDVKM in the germline V gene. V lost 4 bases to trimming and J lost 6 bases, with 8 bases between them. This CDR3 is 12 amino acids long. The CDR3 sequence is CASSYSGDTQYF. Here the CDR3 DNA reads TGTGCCAGCAGTTATTCGGGGGATACGCAGTATTTT.

This clonotype was seen many times. The chain carries TRBV27 and TRBJ2-1, with D perhaps matching TRBD1 or TRBD2 (7 bases each). The CDR3 is made up of 18 amino acids. With 6 bases removed from V and 0 bases from J, the gap between germline ends came to 21 bases. From germline, CDR1 is MNHEY and CDR2 SMNVEV (reference sequence). The CDR3 coding sequence is TGTGCCAGCAGCTCACCCACTTCAGGGGGGGACTCCTACAATGAGCAGTTCTTC. Protein: CASSSPTSGGDSYNEQFF.

This clonotype was found many times. The chain combines TRBV27 with TRBJ1-6; possibly TRBD1 for D (5 bases). Trimming pared 0 bases from V and 5 bases from J, leaving 17 bases between. In germline, CDR1 is MNHEY, CDR2 SMNVEV (reference sequence). This CDR3 spans 18 amino acids. CDR3 sequence reads: CASSLSASTAYNNSPLHF. The CDR3 nucleotides are TGTGCCAGCAGTTTATCAGCCTCGACAGCTTATAATAATTCACCCCTCCACTTT.

The rearrangement joins TRBV19 to TRBJ2-2; 10 positions agree with TRBD2. This CDR3 is 19 amino acids long. Germline V lookup: CDR1 LNHDA, CDR2 SQIVND (reference sequence). J lost 2 bases, V lost 3 bases, and 12 bases had no gene match. CDR3 DNA sequence: TGTGCCAGTAGTATCCCACGCAGAAGCGGGAGGGGCAACACCGGGGAGCTGTTTTTT. It specifies CASSIPRRSGRGNTGELFF.

This clonotype has a count of ten or more. The CDR3 reads CASSPGTAGGNQPQHF. CDR3 nucleotide sequence: TGTGCCAGCAGTCCAGGGACAGCGGGAGGCAATCAGCCCCAGCATTTT. The chain joins TRBV27 to TRBJ1-5, with 7 positions matching TRBD1. The V gene's germline CDR1 is MNHEY and CDR2 SMNVEV (reference sequence). V was clipped by 5 bases and J by 2 bases; unmatched bases: 9. This CDR3 contains 16 residues.

Many counts were recorded for this clonotype. V is TRBV2 and J is TRBJ1-5; D remains ambiguous. The CDR3 runs 15 residues. Germline-derived CDR1 and CDR2 are SNHLY and FYNNEI. Trimming took off 3 bases at V and 4 bases at J, with 13 bases between the two ends. The CDR3 reads CASSDLGGENQPQHF. CDR3 sequence (DNA): TGTGCCAGCAGTGACTTGGGCGGAGAAAATCAGCCCCAGCATTTT.

The chain employs TRBV6-1 and TRBJ2-2, with a weak D call TRBD2 (6 bases). Per the germline V gene, CDR1 is MNHNS and CDR2 is SASEGT. V gave up 7 bases and J gave up 6 bases, with 18 bases separating them. This CDR3 comprises 15 residues. The CDR3 is CASTPSGVGPGELFF. As DNA, the CDR3 is TGTGCCAGCACCCCCTCGGGGGTCGGGCCCGGGGAGCTGTTTTTT.

This clonotype was observed a handful of times. V gene TRBV7-9 combines with J gene TRBJ1-4; a weak D match, TRBD1 (5 bases). This CDR3 is 12 amino acids long. The germline V gene encodes CDR1 SEHNR and CDR2 FQNEAQ (reference sequence). V was clipped by 5 bases and J by 8 bases, with 9 bases between them. CDR3 amino acids: CASSPGGEKLFF. The CDR3 DNA sequence: TGTGCCAGCAGCCCTGGGGGAGAAAAACTGTTTTTT.

This clonotype has more than one count but fewer than ten. The V call is TRBV11-2, the J call TRBJ2-2; tentative D call: TRBD2 (6 bases). Trimming removed 7 bases from V and 6 bases from J, with 15 bases in between. Germline loops: CDR1 SGHAT, CDR2 FQNNGV. CDR3 length equals 14 residues. The CDR3 protein is CASIYQRAAGELFF. CDR3 sequence (DNA): TGTGCCAGCATCTACCAGCGGGCGGCCGGGGAGCTGTTTTTT.

This clonotype was counted ten times or more. The V call is TRBV28, the J call TRBJ1-2; tentatively, D is TRBD1 (6 bases). The length of the CDR3 is 15 residues. With 4 bases removed from V and 2 bases from J, the gap between germline ends came to 14 bases. Germline V gives CDR1 MDHEN, CDR2 SYDVKM. The CDR3 here is CASSSETRGNYGYTF. CDR3 bases: TGTGCCAGCAGTTCCGAAACAAGGGGGAACTATGGCTACACCTTC.

The chain uses TRBV3-1 and TRBJ2-1; 10 positions agree with TRBD2. Per germline, CDR1 LGHDT and CDR2 YNNKEL (reference sequence). There are 18 residues in the CDR3. The ends lost 2 bases at V and 0 bases at J; junction bases unmatched: 7. CDR3 DNA: TGTGCCAGCAGCCAACGGCTAGCGGGAGTGAGCTCCTACAATGAGCAGTTCTTC. As protein: CASSQRLAGVSSYNEQFF.

The chain combines TRBV7-9 with TRBJ2-7, with D possibly being TRBD1 (6 bases). Germline-derived CDR1 and CDR2 are SEHNR and FQNEAQ (reference sequence). V was shortened by 11 bases and J by 5 bases, with 22 bases between the two germline ends. The CDR3 consists of 14 residues. In nucleotides, the CDR3 is TGTGCCGGGAGCCGGGACGGCAGGGGCCACGAGCAGTACTTC. Amino acids: CAGSRDGRGHEQYF.

V usage is TRBV6-1 and J usage is TRBJ2-4; D unclear. Germline V gene data show CDR1 as MNHNS and CDR2 as SASEGT. Trimming removed 10 bases from V and 1 base from J, with 14 bases in between. The CDR3 sequence is 14 residues long. For the CDR3, the DNA is TGTGCCACGCACGACATCACGGCCAAAAACATTCAGTACTTC. This translates into CATHDITAKNIQYF.

This clonotype was observed at least ten times. The V call is TRBV2, the J call TRBJ2-3, with D hard to call. Trimming took 3 bases from V and 9 from J, leaving 4 bases between them. The V gene's germline CDR1 is SNHLY and CDR2 FYNNEI. The CDR3 covers 10 residues. CDR3 sequence (DNA): TGTGCCAGCAGTGAGGTGACGCAGTATTTT. It is translated as CASSEVTQYF.

The count of this clonotype is one. This chain joins TRBV20-1 and TRBJ2-3; 10 positions agree with TRBD2. This CDR3 comprises 15 residues. From germline, CDR1 is DFQATT and CDR2 SNEGSKA (reference sequence). V lost 1 base to trimming and J lost 3 bases; unmatched junction nucleotides: 4. The chain's CDR3 is CSARASGRGTDTQYF. The DNA of the CDR3 is TGCAGTGCTAGAGCGAGCGGGAGGGGGACAGATACGCAGTATTTT.

In this sample, this clonotype turned up once. One end of the junction does not line up with germline, which may come from a read error. The chain recombines TRBV7-9 with TRBJ2-5, with a weak D call TRBD2 (6 bases). CDR1 and CDR2 (germline): SEHNR, FQNEAQ (reference sequence). This CDR3 is 15 amino acids long. The CDR3 reads CASTMGTGRSETQYF. Written as DNA, the CDR3 is TGCGCCAGCACAATGGGGACTGGAAGGAGTGAGACCCAGTACTTC.

This clonotype was seen at least ten times. J is TRBJ2-3 and V is TRBV27; 9 bases align to TRBD2. Per germline, CDR1 MNHEY and CDR2 SMNVEV (reference sequence). The CDR3 has 14 residues. The J segment lost 5 bases and the V segment lost 7 bases, leaving 7 bases of the junction unmatched. The CDR3 protein is CASKGIAGVDTQYF. In nucleotides, the CDR3 is TGTGCCAGCAAGGGGATAGCGGGAGTAGATACGCAGTATTTT.

This clonotype was recorded at least ten times. V and J are TRBV2 and TRBJ1-3; D may be TRBD1 (6 bases). Trimming cost V 3 bases and J 2 bases, with 11 bases left between them. CDR3 length equals 15 residues. Germline CDR1 SNHLY, CDR2 FYNNEI. The CDR3 region is CASSDQGSPGNTIYF. CDR3 coding DNA: TGTGCCAGCAGTGATCAGGGGTCCCCTGGAAACACCATATATTTT.

This clonotype was counted between two and nine times. The V gene is TRBV20-1, the J gene TRBJ2-7, with D perhaps matching TRBD2 (6 bases). V dropped 0 bases and J dropped 4 bases, with 13 bases sitting between them. The CDR3 covers 14 residues. Germline lookup yields CDR1 DFQATT and CDR2 SNEGSKA (reference sequence). In nucleotides, the CDR3 is TGCAGTGCTAGAGATGCTAGCGCAATTTACGAGCAGTACTTC. Translating gives CSARDASAIYEQYF.